This T cell receptor (beta chain) was profiled in a study of OX40 agonist ivuxolimab in advanced cancers. Turning to the study itself: Patients were infused with ivuxolimab every 2 weeks at 0.01 to 10 mg/kg.

General study results and limits: The specificity for antigen of the expanded peripheral T cells was not determined. Dosing at 0.1 to 3.0 mg/kg was accompanied by clonal expansion of CD4+ and CD8+ blood T cells by week 6. Nonresponders included some who also had low normalized T-cell clonal expansion.

As regards this clone: Its antigen remains unidentified.

Trimming took 2 bases from V and 3 from J; bases not matched to a gene: 12. This CDR3 contains 18 residues. The V gene's germline CDR1 is MNHNS and CDR2 SASEGT. Sequencing used immunoSEQ multiplex PCR; TCRdb keeps in-frame clones, though not all of them. The data contain some 80,000 clones, approximately 86% of them singletons. This chain connects TRBV6-1 to TRBJ2-7; 11 bases fit TRBD2. This sequence was found in an adult with an advanced solid tumor such as melanoma, head and neck, liver or kidney cancer. The sample here was CD4+ or CD8+ T cells sorted from blood, taken in a trial of the OX40 agonist ivuxolimab. CDR3 coding DNA: TGTGCCAGCAGTGAACTCCCAATAACTAGCGGGGGAAACTACGAGCAGTACTTC. Protein: CASSELPITSGGNYEQYF.